The source of this T cell receptor (beta chain) is a study of CD8+CD57+ T cells in acquired aplastic anemia. Trimming removed 4 bases from V and 7 bases from J, with 17 bases in between. Germline V gives CDR1 MNHNS, CDR2 SASEGT. This CDR3 has 15 residues. Comment on this clonotype: Its antigen is unidentified.

Flow cytometry had shown expanded CD8+CD57+ cells in the patients chosen for sequencing. Study-wide results and caveats: Between the patient and control groups, CD8+ Simpson's diversity did not differ significantly.

Genomic DNA was employed as the template in profiling TCR beta VDJ and CDR3. TCRdb analysed the reads with MiXCR anew, one entry per CDR3 protein. The sample consists of 100,000 to 150,000 distinct CDR3 sequences, less than 50% of them appearing once. The specimen sequenced was sorted CD4+, CD8+, or CD8+CD57+ T cells (not recorded which) from PBMCs. V usage is TRBV6-1 and J usage is TRBJ1-5; a possible D gene is TRBD1 (5 bases). This clonotype was sampled from a human donor with aplastic anemia. CDR3 residues: CASSVEARGRQPQHF. Here the CDR3 DNA reads TGTGCCAGCAGTGTCGAGGCTCGGGGCCGGCAGCCCCAGCATTTT.